Here is one T cell receptor beta chain with its context. Its cognate antigen is unknown. Germline V CDR1 and CDR2: SEHNR, FQNEAQ (reference sequence). This CDR3 is 15 amino acids long. PCR was performed using 60 Vbeta and 13 Jbeta primers. TCRdb's copy holds only in-frame clones and misses some; the assay was immunoSEQ multiplex PCR. The repertoire includes 150,000 to 200,000 clones, 80% of them detected once, and 9.7% sits in the top ten. The sample originates from a study of cytomegalovirus exposure and HLA in healthy donors. Notes on the study in general: Analyzed later, most CMV-associated TCR beta chains appeared HLA-restricted. Compared with the roughly 670-donor mean, an Asian-associated ancestry cluster reportedly had fewer N-insertions, according to a later analysis. CMV serostatus alone was available as immune exposure information. In vitro experiments confirmed that three CMV-associated chains were specific for CMV antigens.

The specimen was PBMCs. This chain links TRBV7-9 with TRBJ2-5; no firm D call. TRBJ2-7 explains the end of the DNA better; the J call may be wrong. This receptor was identified in a young man in good health and CMV-seropositive. The CDR3 loop reads CASSNPRSNAYEQYF. The CDR3 coding sequence is TGTGCCAGCAGCAATCCCCGGTCAAATGCCTACGAGCAGTACTTC.